The T cell receptor beta chain under discussion was sequenced for a study of blood T cell repertoires in COVID-19. As for the study in general: The study drew acute and convalescent COVID-19 samples from the United States, Italy and Spain.

CDR1 MNHEY and CDR2 SVGEGT come from the germline V gene. Deletions cut 4 bases from V and 1 base from J, with 15 bases between. The CDR3 loop spans 16 amino acids. Data came from immunoSEQ multiplex PCR; TCRdb stores just in-frame clones and leaves some out. The table includes about 120,000 clones, nearly 90% detected once. This TCR was recovered from a woman aged 55-69 years with COVID-19, enrolled during active disease. The rearrangement links TRBV6-2 or TRBV6-3 to TRBJ2-3, with D perhaps TRBD2 (7 bases). What was sequenced was peripheral blood. CDR3 loop: CASSWEGGGRTDTQYF. The CDR3 nucleotides are TGTGCCAGCAGTTGGGAGGGGGGGGGCCGCACAGATACGCAGTATTTT.